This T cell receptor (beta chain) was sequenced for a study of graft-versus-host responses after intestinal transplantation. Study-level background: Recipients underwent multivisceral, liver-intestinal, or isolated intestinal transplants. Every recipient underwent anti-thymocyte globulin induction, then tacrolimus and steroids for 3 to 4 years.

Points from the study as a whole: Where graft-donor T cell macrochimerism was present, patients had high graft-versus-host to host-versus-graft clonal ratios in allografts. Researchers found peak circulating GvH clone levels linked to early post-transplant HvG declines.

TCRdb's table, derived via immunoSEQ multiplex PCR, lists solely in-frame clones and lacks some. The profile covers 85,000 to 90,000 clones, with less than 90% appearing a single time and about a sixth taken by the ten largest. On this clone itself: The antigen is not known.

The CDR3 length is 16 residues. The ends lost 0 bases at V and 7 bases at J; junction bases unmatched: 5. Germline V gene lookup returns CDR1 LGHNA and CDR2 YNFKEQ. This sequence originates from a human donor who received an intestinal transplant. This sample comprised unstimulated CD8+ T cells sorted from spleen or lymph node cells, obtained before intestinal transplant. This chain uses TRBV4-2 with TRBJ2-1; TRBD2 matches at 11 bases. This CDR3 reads CASSQEGLAGTNEQFF. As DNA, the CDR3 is TGTGCCAGCAGCCAAGAAGGACTAGCGGGTACAAATGAGCAGTTCTTC.